This is a list of T cell receptor beta chains from one sample in a study of T cell changes during pregnancy in multiple sclerosis. Repertoires were generated with immunoSEQ multiplex PCR, while TCRdb's copy carries only in-frame clones and drops some. Counted here are around 10,000 clones, around 88% occurring once; the ten biggest clones make up approximately 5.1%. The starting material was CD8+ T cells from peripheral blood mononuclear cells, obtained in the first trimester of pregnancy. All receptors derive from a female donor in good health, enrolled as a control in a pregnancy study. The CDR3 runs from the conserved cysteine through the conserved F or W. Each record gives: V gene, J gene, CDR3 length, D gene, clone size, CDR3 DNA, CDR3 protein. The D gene is left open where the match is weak. Where a row states a size, it is once, few, many or the class of an expanded clone; other rows omit it.

>TRBV9|TRBJ1-4|18|.|.
TGTGCCAGCAGCGTAGGGCCTCGGGGGAAGGTAAAGAATGAAAAACTGTTTTTT
CASSVGPRGKVKNEKLFF
>TRBV27|TRBJ2-7|15|TRBD2|.
TGTGCCAGCAGTGACTCACTAGCGGGGGCCTACGAGCAGTACTTC
CASSDSLAGAYEQYF
>TRBV2|TRBJ1-2|12|.|.
TGTGCCACTCCCCCCGGGGGGAATGGCTACACCTTC
CATPPGGNGYTF
>TRBV4-1|TRBJ2-1|16|TRBD2|.
TGCGCCAGCAGCCAAACAGGACTAGCGCCCTACAATGAGCAGTTCTTC
CASSQTGLAPYNEQFF
>TRBV6-1|TRBJ1-1|12|TRBD1|.
TGTGCCAGCGGGACAGCTTACACTGAAGCTTTCTTT
CASGTAYTEAFF
>TRBV7-9|TRBJ1-2|13|.|.
TGTGCCAGCAGCTCTATTGGGGGCCTTGGCTACACCTTC
CASSSIGGLGYTF
>TRBV7-9|TRBJ1-2|13|.|.
TGTGCCAGCAGCTTAGGGGCGGGATCTGGCTACACCTTC
CASSLGAGSGYTF
>TRBV25-1|TRBJ1-2|12|.|few
TGTGCCAGCAGCAGACTTAACTATGGCTACACCTTC
CASSRLNYGYTF
>TRBV9|TRBJ1-3|16|.|.
TGTGCCAGCAGCGTAGGACAGCCCCAAGGAGGAAACACCATATATTTT
CASSVGQPQGGNTIYF
>TRBV7-9|TRBJ2-7|12|.|.
TGTGCCAGCAGCCGAGGGTTGAGGGAGCAGTACTTC
CASSRGLREQYF
>TRBV4-3|TRBJ2-7|14|TRBD1|.
TGCGCCAGCAGCCAGGGACAGGGGGGACACGAGCAGTACTTC
CASSQGQGGHEQYF
>TRBV29-1|TRBJ2-7|15|TRBD2|.
TGCAGCGTTGAAGATAAGGCGGGGGGCCCCTACGAGCAGTACTTC
CSVEDKAGGPYEQYF
>TRBV30|TRBJ1-1|14|TRBD1|.
TGTGCCTGGAGTTTAGGACAGGGGAACACTGAAGCTTTCTTT
CAWSLGQGNTEAFF
>TRBV6-1|TRBJ1-6|18|.|.
TGTGCCAGCAGTGAAGCGAGACCCAGGAGGTGGCCCGTTTCACCCCTCCACTTT
CASSEARPRRWPVSPLHF
>TRBV7-9|TRBJ1-3|18|.|.
TGTGCCAGCAGCCCCCAGAACACACAGGGTTCTTCTGGAAACACCATATATTTT
CASSPQNTQGSSGNTIYF
>TRBV14|TRBJ2-7|17|TRBD1|.
TGTGCCAGCAGCGGGGGACAGGGCTCTAACTCATCCTACGAGCAGTACTTC
CASSGGQGSNSSYEQYF
>TRBV6-5|TRBJ1-1|16|.|.
TGTGCCAGCAGTTACTCCCCGGCTCCAGGCCACACTGAAGCTTTCTTT
CASSYSPAPGHTEAFF
>TRBV27|TRBJ1-5|15|TRBD1|.
TGTGCCAGCAGTTTCCGGGGACAGGGGGTTCAGCCCCAGCATTTT
CASSFRGQGVQPQHF
>TRBV9|TRBJ2-7|14|TRBD1|.
TGTGCCAGCAACCCGACAGGGGGTACCTACGAGCAGTACTTC
CASNPTGGTYEQYF
>TRBV7-2|TRBJ1-4|15|TRBD1|.
TGTGCCAGCAGCTTAACAGGGGGCGCGGGTGAAAAACTGTTTTTT
CASSLTGGAGEKLFF
>TRBV30|TRBJ2-7|12|TRBD2|.
TGTGCCTGGTCTGGGGGGGTCTACGAGCAGTACTTC
CAWSGGVYEQYF
>TRBV7-9|TRBJ2-1|16|.|.
TGTGCCAGCAGCCCCGATATACAGGGTGTGTGGAATGAGCAGTTCTTC
CASSPDIQGVWNEQFF
>TRBV5-1|TRBJ1-3|17|.|.
TGCGCCAGCAGCTTGGCCCCAGGCTATAGCTCTGGAAACACCATATATTTT
CASSLAPGYSSGNTIYF
>TRBV4-2|TRBJ1-2|16|TRBD1|.
TGTGCCAGCAGCCCAAAGCGCGGACAGGCGAACTATGGCTACACCTTC
CASSPKRGQANYGYTF
>TRBV12-5|TRBJ1-1|19|.|.
TGTGCTAGTGGTTTTCGGGACTCCCCCCCCATGGGCAGGGAGATTGAAGCTTTCTTT
CASGFRDSPPMGREIEAFF
>TRBV9|TRBJ1-1|13|.|once
TGTGCCAGCAGCGTAGGACATAACACTGAAGCTTTCTTT
CASSVGHNTEAFF
>TRBV4-3|TRBJ2-1|16|TRBD2|.
TGCGCCAGCAGCCAAGAGGGTAGCGGGGGGTACAATGAGCAGTTCTTC
CASSQEGSGGYNEQFF
>TRBV19|TRBJ1-1|16|.|.
TGTGCCAGTAGTATTTTGGGGCCGCCCCTGAACACTGAAGCTTTCTTT
CASSILGPPLNTEAFF
>TRBV7-9|TRBJ1-1|14|.|.
TGTGCCAGCAGCTTAGGCGGTACGAACACTGAAGCTTTCTTT
CASSLGGTNTEAFF
>TRBV7-3|TRBJ2-5|16|TRBD2|.
TGTGCCAGCAGCTCAAGCGTGACTAGCGGACAAGAGACCCAGTACTTC
CASSSSVTSGQETQYF
>TRBV7-6|TRBJ2-5|17|.|.
TGTGCCAGCAGCCCCCCCTGGGTAGCCACAGGGCAAGAGACCCAGTACTTC
CASSPPWVATGQETQYF
>TRBV19|TRBJ1-6|16|.|.
TGTGCCAGTAGACTCCGGGACTTCACACCCAATTCACCCCTCCACTTT
CASRLRDFTPNSPLHF
>TRBV9|TRBJ2-1|16|TRBD1|once
TGTGCCAGCAGCGCACCACGGGACAGGGCCTATGATGAGCAGTTCTTC
CASSAPRDRAYDEQFF
>TRBV6-4|TRBJ2-1|17|TRBD2|.
TGTGCCAGCAGCGACTCGATAGCGGGGGGGCCTTTAGATGAGCAGTTCTTC
CASSDSIAGGPLDEQFF
>TRBV6-4|TRBJ1-2|16|.|.
TGTGCCAACCGCGGGGATCCTACCCCTTTTAACTATGGCTACACCTTC
CANRGDPTPFNYGYTF
>TRBV27|TRBJ1-1|15|TRBD1|.
TGTGCCAGCAGTACCCGGACAGGGGGCTTGTCTGAAGCTTTCTTT
CASSTRTGGLSEAFF
>TRBV4-2|TRBJ1-1|17|.|.
TGTGCCAGCAGCCAGTCTCATGACACGTCCCTGAACACTGAAGCTTTCTTT
CASSQSHDTSLNTEAFF
>TRBV5-1|TRBJ2-1|18|TRBD1|.
TGCGCCAGCAGCTTGGACCATTCCAGGGGACAGGGCATCAATGAGCAGTTCTTC
CASSLDHSRGQGINEQFF
>TRBV7-9|TRBJ1-5|17|.|.
TGTGCCAGCAGCTTAGTTACGGCTCAGGGGTGGTATCAGCCCCAGCATTTT
CASSLVTAQGWYQPQHF
>TRBV6-1|TRBJ1-1|13|.|.
TGTGCCTCACAAAGGTCCCGGGGAACTGAAGCTTTCTTT
CASQRSRGTEAFF
>TRBV6-6|TRBJ2-1|15|TRBD1|.
TGTGCCAGCAGTTACACCGGGACAGGGGGCCATGAGCAGTTCTTC
CASSYTGTGGHEQFF
>TRBV27|TRBJ1-4|13|.|.
TGTGCCAGCGGTCCCCCTTTTCGGGAAAAACTGTTTTTT
CASGPPFREKLFF
>TRBV7-9|TRBJ1-1|15|.|.
TGTGCCAGCAGCCCCCGCAGGGCGCGGGGTACTGAAGCTTTCTTT
CASSPRRARGTEAFF
>TRBV6-5|TRBJ1-2|13|.|.
TGTGCCAGCAGTGATGACAGTAACTATGGCTACACCTTC
CASSDDSNYGYTF
>TRBV5-4|TRBJ1-1|17|.|.
TGTGCCAGCAGCTTGGAGACACTAGGTAATATGAACACTGAAGCTTTCTTT
CASSLETLGNMNTEAFF
>TRBV29-1|TRBJ1-2|14|.|.
TGCAGCGTTCGGGGAATATCAAACGAGTATGGCTACACCTTC
CSVRGISNEYGYTF
>TRBV15|TRBJ2-5|15|TRBD2|.
TGTGCCACCAGCAGAGATACGGGGGGAGCAGAGACCCAGTACTTC
CATSRDTGGAETQYF
>TRBV9|TRBJ2-7|14|TRBD1|.
TGTGCCAGCAGCCCCCGACAGGGGTCGAGAGAGCAGTACTTC
CASSPRQGSREQYF
>TRBV12-5|TRBJ1-6|24|TRBD1|.
TGTGCTAGTGGTTTCGACATCCAGGGACAGAGGATAGATCAATTTAGCTCCTATAATTCACCCCTCCACTTT
CASGFDIQGQRIDQFSSYNSPLHF
>TRBV7-9|TRBJ2-7|12|.|.
TGTGCCAGCAGCTTAAACGGGGACGAGCAGTACTTC
CASSLNGDEQYF
>TRBV30|TRBJ1-1|13|TRBD1|.
TGTGCCTGGAGGGACAGGGGATCGACTGAAGCTTTCTTT
CAWRDRGSTEAFF
>TRBV14|TRBJ2-6|19|.|.
TGTGCCAGCAGCCAAGGTTACAGGGAGTATCTCTCTGGGGCCAACGTCCTGACTTTC
CASSQGYREYLSGANVLTF
>TRBV5-1|TRBJ2-7|14|.|.
TGCGCCAGCAGCTTGGAACTTACTACCTACGAGCAGTACTTC
CASSLELTTYEQYF
>TRBV6-6|TRBJ1-2|14|.|.
TGTGCCAGCAGTAGAACCTCATCGACATATGGCTACACCTTC
CASSRTSSTYGYTF
>TRBV7-2|TRBJ2-3|14|TRBD2|.
TGTGCCAGCAGCCCCCGGACTAGCGGTGTTCGGCAGTATTTT
CASSPRTSGVRQYF